These 30 T cell receptor beta chains were sequenced from one sample in a study of blood T cell repertoires in COVID-19. Generated by immunoSEQ multiplex PCR, the TCRdb table keeps only in-frame clones and is missing some. The sample consists of around 230,000 clones, 85% to 90% of them appearing once. The sequenced sample was peripheral blood. These receptors were taken from a man between 50 and 59 years old with COVID-19, enrolled during active disease.

This clone was found once. The J gene is TRBJ1-2, the V gene TRBV6-5; 7 nucleotides match TRBD1. V shed 8 bases and J 2 bases; nucleotides not matched to a gene: 2. The CDR3 is 12 residues long. Germline V gene sequence: CDR1 MNHEY, CDR2 SVGAGI. The CDR3 sequence is CASRDRNYGYTF. In nucleotides, the CDR3 is TGTGCCAGCCGGGACAGAAACTATGGCTACACCTTC.

The V and J genes are TRBV4-3 and TRBJ1-5, with 9 positions matching TRBD1. Germline CDR1 reads LGHNA; CDR2 reads YSLEER. This CDR3 spans 15 amino acids. The ends lost 4 bases at V and 7 bases at J; junction bases unmatched: 8. The CDR3 reads CASSRVQGAGQPQHF. In nucleotides, the CDR3 is TGCGCCAGCAGCCGCGTACAGGGGGCAGGACAGCCCCAGCATTTT.

This clone was picked up a small number of times. The rearrangement joins TRBV7-9 to TRBJ2-2; 9 nucleotides align to TRBD2. J lost 3 bases, V lost 2 bases, and 4 bases had no gene match. Germline V CDR1 and CDR2: SEHNR, FQNEAQ (reference sequence). The CDR3 runs to 16 residues. CDR3 DNA sequence: TGTGCCAGCAGCTTATTTCTAGCGGGGTACACCGGGGAGCTGTTTTTT. It translates to CASSLFLAGYTGELFF. Filled out from reference TRBV7-9 and TRBJ2-2, the complete variable domain reads DTGVSQNPRHKITKRGQNVTFRCDPISEHNRLYWYRQTLGQGPEFLTYFQNEAQLEKSRLLSDRFSAERPKGSFSTLEIQRTEQGDSAMYLCASSLFLAGYTGELFFGEGSRLTVL.

V usage is TRBV4-2 and J usage is TRBJ1-5; 7 nucleotides align to TRBD1. The CDR3 sequence is 14 residues long. CDR1 and CDR2 from the germline V gene are LGHNA and YNFKEQ. Trimming took 3 bases from V and 5 from J; bases not matched to a gene: 4. Written as DNA, the CDR3 is TGTGCCAGCAGCCATACAGGGGAGGATCAGCCCCAGCATTTT. Its translation: CASSHTGEDQPQHF.

The genes are TRBV6-1 and TRBJ2-7; 7 nucleotides match TRBD2. The length of the CDR3 is 15 residues. Trimming removed 1 base from V and 1 base from J; junction bases left unmatched: 4. Looked up from germline, CDR1 is MNHNS and CDR2 is SASEGT. This CDR3 reads CASSEVAGESYEQYF. CDR3 sequence (DNA): TGTGCCAGCAGTGAAGTTGCGGGGGAATCCTACGAGCAGTACTTC.

J is TRBJ2-7 and V is TRBV7-9; 10 nucleotides match TRBD2. J gave up 4 bases and V 4 bases, and 4 bases lay outside the gene matches. The length of the CDR3 is 14 residues. Germline assignment: CDR1 SEHNR and CDR2 FQNEAQ (reference sequence). DNA for the CDR3: TGTGCCAGCAGCTCCCTAGCGGGGGTATACGAGCAGTACTTC. Translated, it gives CASSSLAGVYEQYF.

V usage is TRBV7-9 and J usage is TRBJ2-3; 9 bases line up with TRBD1. The CDR3 length is 15 residues. Per the germline V gene, CDR1 is SEHNR and CDR2 is FQNEAQ (reference sequence). The junction had 2 bases not matched to a gene; V was cut back by 0 bases and J by 4 bases. CDR3 DNA: TGTGCCAGCAGCTTAGCACAGGGGGCTTCAGATACGCAGTATTTT. This codes for CASSLAQGASDTQYF. Combining the CDR3 with reference TRBV7-9 and TRBJ2-3 gives the whole variable domain DTGVSQNPRHKITKRGQNVTFRCDPISEHNRLYWYRQTLGQGPEFLTYFQNEAQLEKSRLLSDRFSAERPKGSFSTLEIQRTEQGDSAMYLCASSLAQGASDTQYFGPGTRLTVL.

The J gene is TRBJ1-5, the V gene TRBV7-2; perhaps TRBD1 as D (6 bases). V shed 5 bases and J shed 2 bases, with 13 bases lying between them. The CDR3 runs to 15 residues. CDR1 and CDR2 from the germline V gene are SGHTA and FQGNSA. In DNA form, the CDR3 reads TGTGCCAGCAGCCAAGGGGGGGGCGGCAATCAGCCCCAGCATTTT. Protein sequence: CASSQGGGGNQPQHF.

This clone has only one observation. The chain has TRBV28 and TRBJ2-7; 7 bases match TRBD1. Germline V gives CDR1 MDHEN, CDR2 SYDVKM. J was trimmed by 2 bases and V by 5 bases; bases with no gene match: 9. The CDR3 has 15 amino acids. Here the CDR3 reads CASSPPTGWAYEQYF. CDR3 in DNA: TGTGCCAGCAGTCCCCCGACAGGGTGGGCCTACGAGCAGTACTTC.

The chain couples TRBV4-3 to TRBJ2-2; 12 bases fit TRBD2. The CDR3 covers 17 residues. Germline values: CDR1 LGHNA, CDR2 YSLEER. V shed 0 bases and J 11 bases; nucleotides not matched to a gene: 10. In DNA, the CDR3 is TGCGCCAGCAGCCAAGATCATCTAGCGGGGGGGCTTTCTGAGCTGTTTTTT. Protein product: CASSQDHLAGGLSELFF.

This rearrangement joins TRBV6-5 to TRBJ2-3; TRBD1 aligns across 8 bases. V lost 2 bases to trimming and J lost 0 bases; unmatched junction nucleotides: 4. CDR1 is MNHEY and CDR2 is SVGAGI in the germline V gene. The CDR3 totals 16 residues. The CDR3 DNA follows: TGTGCCAGCAGTTACAGGACAGGGACTAGCACAGATACGCAGTATTTT. Translation: CASSYRTGTSTDTQYF.

In this sample, this clone turned up a few times. V is TRBV9 and J is TRBJ2-7; a possible D gene is TRBD1 (5 bases). The CDR3 spans 15 residues. Germline V gene data show CDR1 as SGDLS and CDR2 as YYNGEE. The V end was cut by 0 bases, the J end by 5 bases, with 15 bases between. The CDR3 reads CASSVGRGRNHEQYF. CDR3 sequence (DNA): TGTGCCAGCAGCGTAGGTAGGGGTCGTAACCACGAGCAGTACTTC.

The chain is built from TRBV6-2 or TRBV6-3 and TRBJ2-7, with TRBD1 as a possible D gene (6 bases). With 2 bases removed from V and 5 bases from J, the gap between germline ends came to 19 bases. The length of the CDR3 is 16 residues. Germline assignment: CDR1 MNHEY and CDR2 SVGEGT. The CDR3 spells CASSYPITGLSHEQYF. CDR3 DNA sequence: TGTGCCAGCAGTTACCCCATCACAGGGCTTTCCCACGAGCAGTACTTC.

The chain combines TRBV9 with TRBJ2-1, with D unresolved. The germline V gene encodes CDR1 SGDLS and CDR2 YYNGEE. The CDR3 is 16 residues long. V was shortened by 2 bases and J by 1 base, with 13 bases between the two germline ends. CDR3 sequence (DNA): TGTGCCAGCAGCGTTCGACGGTCGGAGTCCTACAATGAGCAGTTCTTC. As protein: CASSVRRSESYNEQFF.

The chain recombines TRBV4-2 with TRBJ1-5, with D tentatively TRBD1 (5 bases). The CDR3 runs 15 residues. The V end was cut by 1 base, the J end by 6 bases, with 13 bases between. The germline CDR1 and CDR2 sequences are LGHNA and YNFKEQ. Here the CDR3 reads CASSQGGGNSQPQHF. The CDR3 coding sequence is TGTGCCAGCAGCCAAGGGGGGGGAAACAGTCAGCCCCAGCATTTT.

This clone was found once. This chain uses TRBV5-1 with TRBJ2-3; 13 bases map to TRBD2. The CDR3 loop spans 15 amino acids. V dropped 5 bases and J dropped 7; count of bases not matched to a gene: 7. CDR1 SGHRS and CDR2 YFSETQ come from the germline V gene. The DNA of the CDR3 is TGCGCCAGCAGGGCAACTAGCGGGGGGGCGAATACGCAGTATTTT. Translated: CASRATSGGANTQYF.

The chain carries TRBV7-2 and TRBJ1-1, with unresolved D. V lost 1 base and J lost 4, with 7 bases in between. This CDR3 is built from 13 residues. From germline, CDR1 is SGHTA and CDR2 FQGNSA. CDR3 coding DNA: TGTGCCAGCAGCTTAGTATATCGCACTGAAGCTTTCTTT. This translates into CASSLVYRTEAFF. The variable domain in full, with the rest retrieved from reference TRBV7-2 and TRBJ1-1, is GAGVSQSPSNKVTEKGKDVELRCDPISGHTALYWYRQSLGQGLEFLIYFQGNSAPDKSGLPSDRFSAERTGGSVSTLTIQRTQQEDSAVYLCASSLVYRTEAFFGQGTRLTVV.

This clone was observed a single time. V and J are TRBV5-4 and TRBJ2-1; D call uncertain. The CDR3 runs to 13 residues. The germline V gene has CDR1 SGHNT and CDR2 YYREEE (reference sequence). V lost 3 bases, J lost 7 bases, and 11 bases lay in between. CDR3 bases: TGTGCCAGCAGCTCACTTACGGAGAATGAGCAGTTCTTC. Translation gives CASSSLTENEQFF. Variable domain in full (rest from reference TRBV5-4 and TRBJ2-1): ETGVTQSPTHLIKTRGQQVTLRCSSQSGHNTVSWYQQALGQGPQFIFQYYREEENGRGNFPPRFSGLQFPNYSSELNVNALELDDSALYLCASSSLTENEQFFGPGTRLTVL.

The chain uses TRBV24-1 and TRBJ2-7, with unresolved D. The CDR3 covers 15 residues. Germline CDR1 KGHDR, CDR2 SFDVKD. V lost 6 bases, J lost 2 bases, and 16 bases lay in between. The CDR3 reads CATSSSSLVAYEQYF. The CDR3 nucleotides are TGTGCCACCAGTAGTAGTTCCCTAGTGGCCTACGAGCAGTACTTC.

This sequence joins TRBV5-6 and TRBJ2-1; 10 bases agree with TRBD2. This CDR3 contains 16 residues. Germline V lookup: CDR1 SGHDT, CDR2 YYEEEE. The J segment lost 0 bases and the V segment lost 3 bases, leaving 3 bases of the junction unmatched. As DNA, the CDR3 is TGTGCCAGCAGCTCTAGCGGGGGAAGCTCCTACAATGAGCAGTTCTTC. This translates into CASSSSGGSSYNEQFF.

The chain links TRBV18 to TRBJ2-1; D uncertain. The CDR3 runs to 11 residues. Trimming removed 5 bases from V and 5 bases from J, with 4 bases in between. Germline V gene data show CDR1 as KGHSH and CDR2 as LQKENI. The CDR3 DNA sequence: TGTGCCAGCTCAATAGACAATGAGCAGTTCTTC. Its translation is CASSIDNEQFF. Supplemented by reference TRBV18 and TRBJ2-1, the full variable domain reads NAGVMQNPRHLVRRRGQEARLRCSPMKGHSHVYWYRQLPEEGLKFMVYLQKENIIDESGMPKERFSAEFPKEGPSILRIQQVVRGDSAAYFCASSIDNEQFFGPGTRLTVL.

The chain employs TRBV2 and TRBJ2-5; 10 bases are shared with TRBD1. This CDR3 comprises 13 residues. Germline CDR1 SNHLY, CDR2 FYNNEI. V was pared by 8 bases and J by 4 bases, with 4 bases of the junction left unmatched. CDR3 DNA: TGTGCCAGCGGCGGGACAGGGGTAGAGACCCAGTACTTC. Translating it yields CASGGTGVETQYF.

This sequence joins TRBV5-5 and TRBJ1-3, with 7 positions matching TRBD1. The germline V gene encodes CDR1 SGHKS and CDR2 YYEKEE (reference sequence). J gave up 3 bases and V 4 bases, and 10 bases lay outside the gene matches. The CDR3 covers 16 residues. CDR3 sequence: CASSDQPGTDGNTIYF. For the CDR3, the DNA is TGTGCCAGCAGCGATCAACCCGGGACAGATGGAAACACCATATATTTT.

The chain employs TRBV9 and TRBJ2-7; TRBD1 aligns across 9 bases. The CDR3 is 14 amino acids. The J segment lost 6 bases and the V segment lost 0 bases, leaving 4 bases of the junction unmatched. Germline CDR1 SGDLS, CDR2 YYNGEE. CDR3 DNA sequence: TGTGCCAGCAGCGTAGGAGGGACAGGGATCGAGCAGTACTTC. Translating gives CASSVGGTGIEQYF.

The chain carries TRBV4-3 and TRBJ1-2; 12 bases are shared with TRBD1. Germline CDR1 reads LGHNA; CDR2 reads YSLEER. The CDR3 extends over 18 amino acids. Trimming at V came to 0 bases and at J to 3 bases, leaving 8 bases not matched to a gene. For the CDR3, the DNA is TGCGCCAGCAGCCAAGATGGGACAGGGGGCGGGTATCACTATGGCTACACCTTC. This translates into CASSQDGTGGGYHYGYTF.

This chain links TRBV9 with TRBJ2-1; TRBD2 agrees at 11 bases. The CDR3 is 18 residues long. The germline gives CDR1 SGDLS, CDR2 YYNGEE. After removal of 0 bases from V and 3 bases from J, the junction contained 8 bases not matched to a gene. This CDR3 reads CASSVGLAGGHNYNEQFF. In DNA, the CDR3 is TGTGCCAGCAGCGTAGGGCTAGCGGGGGGTCATAACTACAATGAGCAGTTCTTC.

The chain combines TRBV4-1 with TRBJ1-2, with D perhaps TRBD1 (6 bases). The CDR3 loop spans 15 amino acids. V shed 3 bases and J shed 8 bases, with 19 bases lying between them. From germline, CDR1 is MGHRA and CDR2 YSYEKL. The chain's CDR3 is CASSHQDSTLVGYTF. CDR3 coding DNA: TGCGCCAGCAGCCACCAGGACAGCACACTCGTCGGCTACACCTTC.

The chain links TRBV4-2 to TRBJ2-1, with 7 bases identical to TRBD2. The length of the CDR3 is 15 residues. CDR1 and CDR2 (germline): LGHNA, YNFKEQ. Losses at the gene ends were 4 bases for V and 5 bases for J; bases not matched to a gene: 8. The CDR3 DNA reads TGTGCCAGCAGCCTCACCGGGACTAACAACAATGAGCAGTTCTTC. As protein: CASSLTGTNNNEQFF.

The chain uses TRBV7-9 and TRBJ1-4; 7 nucleotides match TRBD1. The CDR3 is 16 residues long. Germline V gene data show CDR1 as SEHNR and CDR2 as FQNEAQ (reference sequence). The V segment lost 7 bases and the J segment 5 bases; nucleotides outside the gene matches: 13. For the CDR3, the DNA is TGTGCCAGCACCCCAGGGGACAGCAGATTAAATGAAAAACTGTTTTTT. This gives the protein CASTPGDSRLNEKLFF.

The rearrangement uses TRBV29-1 and TRBJ1-4, with D tentatively TRBD1 (5 bases). The CDR3 has 13 amino acids. V was clipped by 7 bases and J by 2 bases, with 11 bases between them. Looked up from germline, CDR1 is SQVTM and CDR2 is ANQGSEA. CDR3 region: CSALGGTNEKLFF. CDR3 DNA sequence: TGCAGCGCGCTTGGGGGGACTAATGAAAAACTGTTTTTT.